These T cell receptor beta chains were read from a single sample in a study of Ad26.COV2.S vaccination and SARS-CoV-2 variants. Sequenced by immunoSEQ multiplex PCR; TCRdb stores in-frame clones only, minus some. The profile covers about 350,000 clones, with more than 85% appearing a single time and around 4.5% taken by the ten largest. Specimen: peripheral blood, collected in a trial of Ad26.COV2.S vaccine versus placebo. Receptor source: a person between 18 and 65 years old who received the Ad26.COV2.S COVID-19 vaccine or a placebo. CDR3s leave out the opening cysteine and the closing phenylalanine or tryptophan.

TRBV6-2/TRBV6-3	TRBJ2-7	ASSDARDSYEQY
TRBV2	TRBJ2-1	AGRQGRYNEQF
TRBV28	TRBJ2-7	ASRGLMPPYEQY
TRBV7-2	TRBJ1-2	ASSLGGHEEGLNYGYT
TRBV7-9	TRBJ2-7	ASSPRLSSYEQY
TRBV5-1	TRBJ1-3	ASSPTGLSTSSGNTIY
TRBV7-9	TRBJ1-6	ASSLAQVGPAYNSPLH
TRBV5-1	TRBJ2-1	ASGLAGPYNEQF
TRBV5-4	TRBJ2-7	ASSGTSLEQY
TRBV10-1	TRBJ2-3	ASSDTSGRTDTQY
TRBV20-1	TRBJ2-7	SASKGADEQY
TRBV3-1/TRBV3-2	TRBJ2-2	ASSQMRRGKREDTGELF
TRBV4-2	TRBJ2-2	ASSQAGQGNTGELF
TRBV2	TRBJ1-1	ASSEGHEAF
TRBV11-2	TRBJ2-6	ASSYTGGQGSSGANVLT
TRBV19	TRBJ2-2	ASSSWTATTGELF
TRBV4-3	TRBJ1-1	ASSEQTGGSYTEAF
TRBV27	TRBJ2-7	ASSPLAGVSYEQY
TRBV7-9	TRBJ2-7	ASSAFPGSLSYEQY
TRBV5-1	TRBJ2-2	ASSLQGTRGTGELF
TRBV7-9	TRBJ2-7	ASSLGREQY
TRBV27	TRBJ1-5	ASSFTGASNQPQH
TRBV7-2	TRBJ2-4	ASSPHRGEGAKNIQY
TRBV29-1	TRBJ2-2	SVAGWGTGNTGELF
TRBV5-1	TRBJ1-4	ASSRTVTNEKLF
TRBV10-2	TRBJ2-5	ASSPDREVETQY
TRBV6-5	TRBJ1-4	ATGAATNEKLF
TRBV12-3/TRBV12-4	TRBJ1-2	ASSSDRADGYT
TRBV5-1	TRBJ1-4	ASSLEGYEKLF
TRBV6-6	TRBJ2-1	ASSYTTGEGFNEQF
TRBV28	TRBJ1-4	ASSFSAGRGEKLF
TRBV11-2	TRBJ2-5	ASSSSGTPGRETQY
TRBV29-1	TRBJ2-7	SVERAGTAGSEQY
TRBV3-1/TRBV3-2	TRBJ2-7	ASSQYPGQPYEQY
TRBV2	TRBJ2-5	ASSDPTGYQETQY
TRBV4-3	TRBJ2-5	ASSQDLLRIQETQY
TRBV3-1/TRBV3-2	TRBJ2-1	ASSPPGLAGNEQF
TRBV5-6	TRBJ2-3	ASSLRTSGGTDTQY
TRBV13	TRBJ1-3	ASSMGRDSGNTIY
TRBV5-6	TRBJ1-6	ASSLNRESSNSPLH